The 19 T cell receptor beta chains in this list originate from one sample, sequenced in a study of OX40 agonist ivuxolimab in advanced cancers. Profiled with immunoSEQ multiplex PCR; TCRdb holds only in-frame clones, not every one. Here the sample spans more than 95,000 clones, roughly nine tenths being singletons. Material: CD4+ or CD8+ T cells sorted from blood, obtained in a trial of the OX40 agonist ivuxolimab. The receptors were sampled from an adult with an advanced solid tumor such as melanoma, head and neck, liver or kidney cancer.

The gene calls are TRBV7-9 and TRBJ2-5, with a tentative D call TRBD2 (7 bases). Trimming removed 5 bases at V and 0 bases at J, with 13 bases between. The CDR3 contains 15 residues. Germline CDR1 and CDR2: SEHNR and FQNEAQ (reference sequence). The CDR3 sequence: CASSRGGADQETQYF. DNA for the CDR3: TGTGCCAGCAGCCGAGGGGGGGCAGACCAAGAGACCCAGTACTTC.

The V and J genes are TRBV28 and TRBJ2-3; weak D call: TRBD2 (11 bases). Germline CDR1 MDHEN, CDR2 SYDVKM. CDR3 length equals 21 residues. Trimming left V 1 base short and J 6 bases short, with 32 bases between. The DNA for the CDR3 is TGTGCCAGCAGTTTATCCGTAGGACAGGGGGATAGCGGGAGGGCCCGGGATACGCAGTATTTT. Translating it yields CASSLSVGQGDSGRARDTQYF.

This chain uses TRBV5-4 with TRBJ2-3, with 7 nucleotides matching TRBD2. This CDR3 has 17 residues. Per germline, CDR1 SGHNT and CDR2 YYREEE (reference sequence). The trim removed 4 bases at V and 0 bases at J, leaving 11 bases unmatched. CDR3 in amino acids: CASSHFTGTKSTDTQYF. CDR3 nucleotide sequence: TGTGCCAGCAGCCACTTCACGGGGACTAAGAGCACAGATACGCAGTATTTT.

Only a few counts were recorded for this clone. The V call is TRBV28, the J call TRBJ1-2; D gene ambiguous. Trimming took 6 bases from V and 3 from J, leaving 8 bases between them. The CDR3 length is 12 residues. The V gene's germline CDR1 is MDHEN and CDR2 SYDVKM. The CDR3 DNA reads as TGTGCCAGCAGGGATCTCGACTATGGCTACACCTTC. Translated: CASRDLDYGYTF.

CDR3 protein: CASSWGPGGPAETQYF. DNA of the CDR3: TGCGCCAGCAGCTGGGGACCGGGAGGGCCGGCGGAGACCCAGTACTTC. This chain links TRBV5-1 with TRBJ2-5, with 8 bases aligning to TRBD2. Germline V gives CDR1 SGHRS, CDR2 YFSETQ. The length of the CDR3 is 16 residues. After removal of 3 bases from V and 5 bases from J, the junction contained 12 bases not matched to a gene.

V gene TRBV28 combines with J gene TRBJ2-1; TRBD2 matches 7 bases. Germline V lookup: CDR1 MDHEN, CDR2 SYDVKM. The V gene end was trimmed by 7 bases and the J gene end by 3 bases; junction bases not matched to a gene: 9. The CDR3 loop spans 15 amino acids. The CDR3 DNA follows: TGTGCCAGCACGACCCCGGGACTAAGCTACAATGAGCAGTTCTTC. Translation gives CASTTPGLSYNEQFF. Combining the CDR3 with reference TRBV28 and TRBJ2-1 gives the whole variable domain DVKVTQSSRYLVKRTGEKVFLECVQDMDHENMFWYRQDPGLGLRLIYFSYDVKMKEKGDIPEGYSVSREKKERFSLILESASTNQTSMYLCASTTPGLSYNEQFFGPGTRLTVL.

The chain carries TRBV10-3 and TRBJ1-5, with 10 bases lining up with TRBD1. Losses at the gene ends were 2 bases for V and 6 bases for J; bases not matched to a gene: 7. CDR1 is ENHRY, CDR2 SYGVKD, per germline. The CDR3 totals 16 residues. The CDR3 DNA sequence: TGTGCCATCAGTGAGAGAGGACAGGGGGACGGTCAGCCCCAGCATTTT. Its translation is CAISERGQGDGQPQHF.

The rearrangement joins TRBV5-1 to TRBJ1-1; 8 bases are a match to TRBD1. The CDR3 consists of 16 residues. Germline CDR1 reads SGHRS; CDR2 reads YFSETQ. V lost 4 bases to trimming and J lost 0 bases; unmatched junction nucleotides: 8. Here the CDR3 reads CASSPPGQVMNTEAFF. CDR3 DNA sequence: TGCGCCAGCAGCCCTCCGGGACAGGTCATGAACACTGAAGCTTTCTTT.

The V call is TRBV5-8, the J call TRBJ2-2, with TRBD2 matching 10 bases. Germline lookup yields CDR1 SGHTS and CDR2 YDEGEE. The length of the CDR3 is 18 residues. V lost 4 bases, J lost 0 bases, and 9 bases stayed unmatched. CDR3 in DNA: TGTGCCAGCAGCATCACGCGAACTAGCGGGGCGAACACCGGGGAGCTGTTTTTT. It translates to CASSITRTSGANTGELFF. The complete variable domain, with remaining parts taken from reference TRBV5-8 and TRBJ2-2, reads EAGVTQSPTHLIKTRGQQATLRCSPISGHTSVYWYQQALGLGLQFLLWYDEGEERNRGNFPPRFSGRQFPNYSSELNVNALELEDSALYLCASSITRTSGANTGELFFGEGSRLTVL.

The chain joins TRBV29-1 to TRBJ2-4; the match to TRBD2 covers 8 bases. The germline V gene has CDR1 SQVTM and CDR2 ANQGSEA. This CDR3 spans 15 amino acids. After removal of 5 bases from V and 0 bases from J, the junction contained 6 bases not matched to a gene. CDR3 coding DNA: TGCAGCGTTAGGGTTGCGGGGGGAGCCAAAAACATTCAGTACTTC. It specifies CSVRVAGGAKNIQYF.

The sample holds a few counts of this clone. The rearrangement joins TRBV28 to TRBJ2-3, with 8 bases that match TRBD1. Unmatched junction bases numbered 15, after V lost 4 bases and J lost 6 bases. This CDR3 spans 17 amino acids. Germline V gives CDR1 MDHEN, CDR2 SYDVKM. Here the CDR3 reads CASSSIVTGDLSDTQYF. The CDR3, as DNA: TGTGCCAGCAGTTCAATAGTGACAGGGGACCTTAGCGATACGCAGTATTTT. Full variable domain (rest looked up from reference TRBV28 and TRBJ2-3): DVKVTQSSRYLVKRTGEKVFLECVQDMDHENMFWYRQDPGLGLRLIYFSYDVKMKEKGDIPEGYSVSREKKERFSLILESASTNQTSMYLCASSSIVTGDLSDTQYFGPGTRLTVL.

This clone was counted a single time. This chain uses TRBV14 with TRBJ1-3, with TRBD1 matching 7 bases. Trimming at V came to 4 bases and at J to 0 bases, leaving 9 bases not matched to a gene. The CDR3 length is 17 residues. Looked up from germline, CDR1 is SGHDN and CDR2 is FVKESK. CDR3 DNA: TGTGCCAGCAGCCCTATCAACAGGGGCACCTCTGGAAACACCATATATTTT. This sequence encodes CASSPINRGTSGNTIYF.

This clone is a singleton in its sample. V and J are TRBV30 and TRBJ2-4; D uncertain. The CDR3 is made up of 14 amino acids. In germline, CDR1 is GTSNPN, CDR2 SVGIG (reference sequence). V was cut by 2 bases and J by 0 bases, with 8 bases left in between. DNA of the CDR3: TGTGCCTGGAGTAAAGGTGGAGCCAAAAACATTCAGTACTTC. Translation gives CAWSKGGAKNIQYF.

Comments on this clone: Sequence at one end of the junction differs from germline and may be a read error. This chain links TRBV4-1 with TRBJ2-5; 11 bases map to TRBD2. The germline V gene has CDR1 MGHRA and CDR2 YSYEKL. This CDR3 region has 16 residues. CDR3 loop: CASSQGSSGRPGVVHF. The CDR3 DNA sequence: TGCGCCAGCAGCCAAGGTTCTAGCGGGAGGCCCGGGGTCGTGCACTTC.

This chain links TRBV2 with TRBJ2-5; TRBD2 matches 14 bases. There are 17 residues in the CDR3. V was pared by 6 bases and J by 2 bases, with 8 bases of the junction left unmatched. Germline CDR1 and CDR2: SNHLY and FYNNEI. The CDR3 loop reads CASSRTSGRPPQETQYF. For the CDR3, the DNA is TGTGCCAGCAGCCGGACTAGCGGGAGGCCCCCGCAAGAGACCCAGTACTTC.

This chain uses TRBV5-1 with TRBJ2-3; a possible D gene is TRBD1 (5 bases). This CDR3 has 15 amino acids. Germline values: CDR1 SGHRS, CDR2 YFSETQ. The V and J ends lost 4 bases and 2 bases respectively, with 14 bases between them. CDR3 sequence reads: CASSAQDTYTDTQYF. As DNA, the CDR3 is TGCGCCAGCAGCGCCCAGGACACTTACACAGATACGCAGTATTTT.

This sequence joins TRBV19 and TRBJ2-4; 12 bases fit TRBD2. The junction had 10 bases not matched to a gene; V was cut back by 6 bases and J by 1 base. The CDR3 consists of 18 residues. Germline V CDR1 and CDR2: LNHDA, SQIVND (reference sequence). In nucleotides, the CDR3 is TGTGCCAGTAGCTCACTAGCGGGAGGTGATGGGGCCAAAAACATTCAGTACTTC. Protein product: CASSSLAGGDGAKNIQYF. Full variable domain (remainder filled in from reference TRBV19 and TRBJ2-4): DGGITQSPKYLFRKEGQNVTLSCEQNLNHDAMYWYRQDPGQGLRLIYYSQIVNDFQKGDIAEGYSVSREKKESFPLTVTSAQKNPTAFYLCASSSLAGGDGAKNIQYFGAGTRLSVL.

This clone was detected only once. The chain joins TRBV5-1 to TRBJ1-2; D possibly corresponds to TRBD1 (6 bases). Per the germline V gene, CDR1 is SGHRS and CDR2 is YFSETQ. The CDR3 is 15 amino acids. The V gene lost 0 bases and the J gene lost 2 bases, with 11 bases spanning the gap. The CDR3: CASSLVAGANYGYTF. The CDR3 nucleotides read TGCGCCAGCAGCTTGGTTGCAGGGGCGAACTATGGCTACACCTTC.

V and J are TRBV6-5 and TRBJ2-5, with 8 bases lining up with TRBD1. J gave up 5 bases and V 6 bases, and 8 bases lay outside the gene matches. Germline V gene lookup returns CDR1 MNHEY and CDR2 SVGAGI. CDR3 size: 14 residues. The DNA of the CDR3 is TGTGCCAGCAGCACGGACAGGGCACTGGAGACCCAGTACTTC. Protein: CASSTDRALETQYF.